This paragraph reports one TCR beta chain. These data come from a study of blood T cell repertoires in COVID-19. For the study at large: The United States, Italy and Spain were the sources of the acute and convalescent COVID-19 samples. PBMCs, B-cell-depleted T cells, or T cells provided the cDNA or gDNA that made up the material.

There are 15 residues in the CDR3. Per the germline V gene, CDR1 is LNHDA and CDR2 is SQIVND (reference sequence). Trimming at V came to 1 base and at J to 3 bases, leaving 3 bases not matched to a gene. Per the study methods: Amplification of reference gene primers was used by the study to estimate nucleated cell counts. The method was immunoSEQ multiplex PCR; TCRdb's version includes in-frame clones alone and lacks a portion of them. V, J and clone size reflect that table, while D and trimming were determined from the DNA. This table has 150,000 to 200,000 clones, 88% appearing once. The sample consisted of peripheral blood. This receptor was identified in a man between 60 and 75 years old with acute or convalescent COVID-19. J is TRBJ2-1 and V is TRBV19; TRBD2 agrees at 7 bases. DNA of the CDR3: TGTGCCAGTAGTATAGGAAAGCGGGACTACAATGAGCAGTTCTTC. Its protein product is CASSIGKRDYNEQFF.